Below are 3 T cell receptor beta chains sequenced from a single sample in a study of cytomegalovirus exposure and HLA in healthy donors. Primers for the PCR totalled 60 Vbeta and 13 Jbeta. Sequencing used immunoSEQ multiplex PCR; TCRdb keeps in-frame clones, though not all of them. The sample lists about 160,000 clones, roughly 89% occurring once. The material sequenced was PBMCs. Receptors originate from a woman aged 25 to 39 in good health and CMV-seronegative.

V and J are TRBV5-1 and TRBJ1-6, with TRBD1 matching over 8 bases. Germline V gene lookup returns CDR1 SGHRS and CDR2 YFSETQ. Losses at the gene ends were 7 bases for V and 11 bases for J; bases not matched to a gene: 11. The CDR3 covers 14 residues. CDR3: CASSVRDRSTPLHF. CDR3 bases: TGCGCCAGCTCCGTTCGGGACAGGTCGACACCCCTCCACTTT.

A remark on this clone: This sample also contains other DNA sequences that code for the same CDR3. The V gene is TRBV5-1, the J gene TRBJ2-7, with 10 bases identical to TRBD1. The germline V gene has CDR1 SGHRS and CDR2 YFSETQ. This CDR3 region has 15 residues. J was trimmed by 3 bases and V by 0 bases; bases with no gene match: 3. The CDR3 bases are TGCGCCAGCAGCTTGGGGGGGACAGGGGTCTACGAGCAGTACTTC. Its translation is CASSLGGTGVYEQYF.

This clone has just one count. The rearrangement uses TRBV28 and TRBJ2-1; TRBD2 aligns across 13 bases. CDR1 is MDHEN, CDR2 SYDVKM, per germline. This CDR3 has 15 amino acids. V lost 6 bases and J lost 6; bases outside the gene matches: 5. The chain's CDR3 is CASSVLAGGPNEQFF. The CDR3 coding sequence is TGTGCCAGCAGCGTACTAGCGGGAGGGCCCAATGAGCAGTTCTTC.